These 14 T cell receptor beta chains came from one sample sequenced in a study of a mutant IDH1 vaccine in newly diagnosed glioma. This table comes from immunoSEQ multiplex PCR, and its TCRdb copy is limited to in-frame clones, with some not included. The sample shows tens of thousands of clones, roughly 85% of them seen only once. The time point is: baseline, week 1 (first vaccination visit). Treatment here: pre-vaccination baseline after standard-of-care therapy. The sample was PBMCs, taken from a glioma patient treated with radiotherapy, temozolomide or both. Receptor source: a woman between 45 and 60 years old with glioma.

V is TRBV2 and J is TRBJ2-7, with a possible D match to TRBD1 (6 bases). Trimming shortened V by 6 bases and J by 6 bases, and 12 bases separated the two germline ends. This CDR3 region has 12 residues. The germline V gene has CDR1 SNHLY and CDR2 FYNNEI. DNA for the CDR3: TGTGCCAGCAGGACCGGGACAAGCGAGCAGTACTTC. This codes for CASRTGTSEQYF.

This clone was seen a few times. V gene TRBV27 combines with J gene TRBJ1-1; no clear D. Germline V CDR1 and CDR2: MNHEY, SMNVEV (reference sequence). V gave up 5 bases and J gave up 1 base, with 5 bases separating them. CDR3 length equals 12 residues. The CDR3 sequence: CASSPRNTEAFF. The DNA for the CDR3 is TGTGCCAGCAGTCCCAGGAACACTGAAGCTTTCTTT.

This chain links TRBV4-1 with TRBJ1-5; D not certain. Germline V gives CDR1 MGHRA, CDR2 YSYEKL. This CDR3 is 16 amino acids long. The V and J ends lost 0 bases and 6 bases respectively, with 15 bases between them. The CDR3 DNA reads TGCGCCAGCAGCCAAGAAGGAAGCGTCTTGCGTCAGCCCCAGCATTTT. It encodes CASSQEGSVLRQPQHF.

Only one count was recorded for this clone. The genes are TRBV7-2 and TRBJ1-1, with a possible D match to TRBD1 (5 bases). The V gene's germline CDR1 is SGHTA and CDR2 FQGNSA. This CDR3 comprises 14 residues. V was trimmed by 2 bases and J by 5 bases, leaving 12 bases between them. The CDR3 reads CASSLFGGDTEAFF. CDR3 in DNA: TGTGCCAGCAGCTTATTTGGGGGGGATACTGAAGCTTTCTTT.

V gene TRBV30 combines with J gene TRBJ2-2, with 11 bases fitting TRBD2. Trimming cost V 1 base and J 5 bases; bases outside gene matches: 9. Germline V gene sequence: CDR1 GTSNPN, CDR2 SVGIG (reference sequence). The CDR3 totals 17 residues. The CDR3: CAWSGGTGLAATGELFF. CDR3 sequence (DNA): TGTGCCTGGAGTGGAGGAACGGGACTAGCGGCTACCGGGGAGCTGTTTTTT. Based on the CDR3 plus reference TRBV30 and TRBJ2-2, the full variable domain is SQTIHQWPATLVQPVGSPLSLECTVEGTSNPNLYWYRQAAGRGLQLLFYSVGIGQISSEVPQNLSASRPQDRQFILSSKKLLLSDSGFYLCAWSGGTGLAATGELFFGEGSRLTVL.

This chain uses TRBV18 with TRBJ2-3; no clear D gene. This CDR3 has 13 residues. The V gene lost 5 bases and the J gene lost 5 bases, with 11 bases spanning the gap. Germline CDR1 is KGHSH and CDR2 is LQKENI. DNA for the CDR3: TGTGCCAGCTCAGGGTCTTTGAGAGATACGCAGTATTTT. This encodes CASSGSLRDTQYF.

The chain is built from TRBV6-4 and TRBJ1-1; the D is unclear. Deletions cut 6 bases from V and 2 bases from J, with 10 bases between. Germline CDR1 MRHNA, CDR2 SNTAGT. The CDR3 length is 13 residues. The CDR3 sequence: CASRLEENTEAFF. CDR3 DNA: TGTGCCAGCAGATTGGAGGAAAACACTGAAGCTTTCTTT.

The chain links TRBV6-5 to TRBJ2-7; 7 nucleotides line up with TRBD1. J lost 3 bases, V lost 4 bases, and 9 bases had no gene match. CDR3 length: 15 amino acids. CDR1 is MNHEY and CDR2 is SVGAGI in the germline V gene. The CDR3 reads CASSFNRGTIYEQYF. As DNA, the CDR3 is TGTGCCAGCAGTTTCAACAGGGGTACTATCTACGAGCAGTACTTC.

The chain is built from TRBV5-1 and TRBJ1-2; a weak D match, TRBD1 (5 bases). The germline gives CDR1 SGHRS, CDR2 YFSETQ. CDR3 size: 15 residues. Trimming took 7 bases from V and 3 from J, leaving 19 bases between them. CDR3 in DNA: TGCGCCAGCTCCCCGAGACAGACTGTCTACTATGGCTACACCTTC. Protein sequence: CASSPRQTVYYGYTF.

This chain uses TRBV6-1 with TRBJ1-2; a possible D gene is TRBD1 (5 bases). CDR1 and CDR2 (germline): MNHNS, SASEGT. The CDR3 consists of 15 residues. V dropped 2 bases and J dropped 8 bases, with 18 bases sitting between them. The CDR3 reads CASSERARDLGGYTF. The CDR3 DNA is TGTGCCAGCAGTGAAAGAGCGAGGGACCTGGGGGGCTACACCTTC.

The CDR3 here is CASGGTGLGKQETQYF. The CDR3 nucleotides are TGTGCCAGCGGTGGTACGGGACTAGGTAAACAAGAGACCCAGTACTTC. The chain recombines TRBV28 with TRBJ2-5, with TRBD2 identical over 8 bases. V was pared by 8 bases and J by 2 bases, with 13 bases of the junction left unmatched. CDR3 length: 16 residues. Germline V gene sequence: CDR1 MDHEN, CDR2 SYDVKM.

The chain employs TRBV13 and TRBJ2-7, with D perhaps TRBD1 (5 bases). The V and J ends lost 2 bases and 5 bases respectively, with 16 bases between them. The germline V gene encodes CDR1 PRHDT and CDR2 FYEKMQ (reference sequence). The CDR3 sequence is 15 residues long. The CDR3, as DNA: TGTGCCAGCAGCTTATATAGGGGCGTTTCCGACGAGCAGTACTTC. It translates to CASSLYRGVSDEQYF.

V is TRBV30 and J is TRBJ2-1; a possible D gene is TRBD1 (5 bases). CDR3 length: 13 residues. In germline, CDR1 is GTSNPN, CDR2 SVGIG (reference sequence). Trimming took 0 bases from V and 9 from J, leaving 12 bases between them. CDR3 coding DNA: TGTGCCTGGAGTGTACGGACCCAGGGTGAGCAGTTCTTC. Its translation: CAWSVRTQGEQFF.

The chain has TRBV9 and TRBJ1-3; D gene uncertain. Trimming shortened V by 2 bases and J by 4 bases, and 10 bases separated the two germline ends. The CDR3 length is 14 residues. In germline, CDR1 is SGDLS, CDR2 YYNGEE. CDR3 amino acids: CASSVGVQGNTIYF. CDR3 nucleotides: TGTGCCAGCAGCGTTGGAGTTCAGGGAAACACCATATATTTT.